The 16 T cell receptor beta chains below come from one sample, sequenced in a study of vaccination effects on CD4 cells after COVID-19. TCRdb's table, derived via immunoSEQ multiplex PCR, lists solely in-frame clones and lacks some. The sample carries around 16,000 clones, around 64% recorded once. After expansion with viral peptide pools in the ViraFEST assay, antigen-specific CD4+ T cells were sequenced. When nine to ten days of culture had elapsed, CD4+ T cells were isolated. Either the BNT162b2 or mRNA-1273 vaccine was given to participants in two doses. Their cognate antigens are unknown. This specimen consisted of CD4+ T cells from PBMCs cultured with SARS-CoV-2 spike peptides, obtained after COVID-19 vaccination. The origin of the receptors is a human donor who received a COVID-19 vaccine.

V and J are TRBV5-1 and TRBJ1-1, with 11 bases that match TRBD1. The CDR3 totals 13 residues. The junction had 5 bases not matched to a gene; V was cut back by 7 bases and J by 6 bases. Germline CDR1 SGHRS, CDR2 YFSETQ. The CDR3 protein is CASGQGARSEAFF. The CDR3 DNA reads TGCGCCAGCGGACAGGGGGCCCGCTCTGAAGCTTTCTTT.

The chain couples TRBV15 to TRBJ1-1, with TRBD1 matching 11 bases. There are 19 residues in the CDR3. V shed 0 bases, J shed 0 bases, and the junction held 9 bases outside the gene matches. From germline, CDR1 is LNHNV and CDR2 YYDKDF (reference sequence). CDR3 sequence: CATSRDRGGTGGVNTEAFF. CDR3 nucleotides: TGTGCCACCAGCAGAGATAGAGGGGGGACAGGGGGGGTGAACACTGAAGCTTTCTTT.

V gene TRBV2 combines with J gene TRBJ1-5; no clear D gene. Trimming removed 5 bases at V and 2 bases at J, with 16 bases between. This CDR3 has 16 amino acids. Germline V gene data show CDR1 as SNHLY and CDR2 as FYNNEI. The CDR3 DNA is TGTGCCAGCAGTCCGGACCTGTTCGGTGGCAATCAGCCCCAGCATTTT. Protein: CASSPDLFGGNQPQHF.

J is TRBJ1-4 and V is TRBV9, with TRBD1 matching over 7 bases. Per germline, CDR1 SGDLS and CDR2 YYNGEE. This CDR3 region has 15 residues. With V trimmed by 6 bases and J by 7 bases, 12 bases remained unmatched. The CDR3 nucleotides read TGTGCCAGCACCCCTGATAGGGGGCTTGGTGAAAAACTGTTTTTT. This encodes CASTPDRGLGEKLFF.

This chain connects TRBV19 to TRBJ1-4, with D unresolved. V was cut by 6 bases and J by 6 bases, with 8 bases left in between. The CDR3 extends over 12 amino acids. CDR1 and CDR2 (germline): LNHDA, SQIVND (reference sequence). The CDR3 DNA follows: TGTGCCAGTAGGGCCCCTGATGAAAAACTGTTTTTT. Encoded protein: CASRAPDEKLFF.

V usage is TRBV6-1 and J usage is TRBJ1-2; D might be TRBD1 (5 bases). The ends were cut back, 3 bases at V and 4 bases at J, with 6 bases in the middle. The germline gives CDR1 MNHNS, CDR2 SASEGT. CDR3 size: 12 residues. CDR3 bases: TGTGCCAGCAGTGAGGACATCTATGGCTACACCTTC. As protein: CASSEDIYGYTF.

The genes are TRBV29-1 and TRBJ2-1; no firm D call. CDR1 SQVTM and CDR2 ANQGSEA come from the germline V gene. The germline V and J ends were trimmed by 4 bases and 8 bases, with 9 bases remaining between them. The CDR3 runs to 11 residues. CDR3 residues: CSVGESHEQFF. DNA for the CDR3: TGCAGCGTTGGGGAAAGTCATGAGCAGTTCTTC.

The chain combines TRBV28 with TRBJ2-7; no clear D gene. The CDR3 is 13 residues long. CDR1 and CDR2 (germline): MDHEN, SYDVKM. Trimming left V 8 bases short and J 3 bases short, with 14 bases between. For the CDR3, the DNA is TGTGCCAGCGGGAAACCCGGTGGCTACGAGCAGTACTTC. As protein: CASGKPGGYEQYF.

This clone appeared once. The chain recombines TRBV6-6 with TRBJ2-1; D gene unclear. V was clipped by 6 bases and J by 8 bases, with 11 bases between them. CDR3 length equals 12 residues. CDR1 is MNHNY, CDR2 SVGAGI, per germline (reference sequence). CDR3 amino acids: CASSSTVDEQFF. The CDR3 nucleotides are TGTGCCAGCAGCTCCACCGTGGATGAGCAGTTCTTC.

V gene TRBV6-1 combines with J gene TRBJ1-1; a weak D match, TRBD1 (5 bases). The germline V gene has CDR1 MNHNS and CDR2 SASEGT. V gave up 0 bases and J gave up 1 base, with 12 bases separating them. The CDR3 consists of 16 residues. As DNA, the CDR3 is TGTGCCAGCAGTGAAGCTTACCGGGGCGGGAACACTGAAGCTTTCTTT. Residues: CASSEAYRGGNTEAFF.

V gene TRBV2 combines with J gene TRBJ1-3; D uncertain. The CDR3 runs 16 residues. CDR1 is SNHLY, CDR2 FYNNEI, per germline. Trimming took 8 bases from V and 0 from J, leaving 17 bases between them. The CDR3 region is CASGVSGPISGNTIYF. In DNA, the CDR3 is TGTGCCAGCGGCGTCAGCGGACCCATCTCTGGAAACACCATATATTTT.

This clone is a singleton in its sample. V usage is TRBV28 and J usage is TRBJ2-7; no definite D call. Germline V gene data show CDR1 as MDHEN and CDR2 as SYDVKM. Trimming removed 6 bases at V and 3 bases at J, with 12 bases between. The CDR3 is 13 residues long. The CDR3 region has the DNA TGTGCCAGCAGCACGCTAGGTTTCTACGAGCAGTACTTC. Protein sequence: CASSTLGFYEQYF.

The J gene is TRBJ1-5, the V gene TRBV6-2 or TRBV6-3; D not resolved. The CDR3 totals 14 residues. CDR1 and CDR2 from the germline V gene are MNHEY and SVGEGT. V gave up 2 bases and J gave up 3 bases, with 8 bases separating them. The CDR3 protein is CASSYTQANQPQHF. The CDR3 nucleotides read TGTGCCAGCAGTTACACCCAGGCCAATCAGCCCCAGCATTTT.

In this sample, this clone turned up once. The chain couples TRBV6-5 to TRBJ1-5, with no clear D. V dropped 6 bases and J dropped 9 bases, with 6 bases sitting between them. Germline loops: CDR1 MNHEY, CDR2 SVGAGI. The CDR3 has 10 amino acids. The chain's CDR3 is CASSEGPQHF. DNA of the CDR3: TGTGCCAGCAGCGAGGGGCCCCAGCATTTT.

The J gene is TRBJ1-4, the V gene TRBV6-5; 9 nucleotides match TRBD1. The trim removed 4 bases at V and 8 bases at J, leaving 8 bases unmatched. This CDR3 region has 15 residues. Per germline, CDR1 MNHEY and CDR2 SVGAGI. The CDR3 loop reads CASSLTGGREEKLFF. DNA of the CDR3: TGTGCCAGCAGTTTGACAGGGGGACGAGAGGAAAAACTGTTTTTT.

This clone has a handful of counts. The chain couples TRBV28 to TRBJ1-2; unclear D gene. The CDR3 spans 14 residues. Germline V lookup: CDR1 MDHEN, CDR2 SYDVKM. Trimming left V 1 base short and J 6 bases short, with 12 bases between. The DNA of the CDR3 is TGTGCCAGCAGTTTATACGGACCCTGGGATGGCTACACCTTC. Translated, it gives CASSLYGPWDGYTF.